Following are 24 T cell receptor beta chains from one sample sequenced in a study of blood T cell repertoires in COVID-19. The protocol was immunoSEQ multiplex PCR, while the TCRdb copy is restricted to in-frame clones and leaves out a portion. The table lists almost 200,000 clones, less than 90% of them singletons, with 0.7% to 0.8% in the top ten. Sequencing used peripheral blood. All receptors derive from a woman in her 70s with acute or convalescent COVID-19.

The gene calls are TRBV18 and TRBJ1-5, with 7 positions matching TRBD1. The ends lost 3 bases at V and 1 base at J; junction bases unmatched: 0. The CDR3 is 14 residues long. CDR1 is KGHSH, CDR2 LQKENI, per germline. The CDR3 here is CASSPGQSNQPQHF. Written as DNA, the CDR3 is TGTGCCAGCTCACCGGGACAGAGCAATCAGCCCCAGCATTTT.

The chain links TRBV7-8 to TRBJ1-5; maybe TRBD1 (6 bases). Germline CDR1 reads SGHVS; CDR2 reads FQNEAQ. Trimming stripped 5 bases from V and 2 bases from J, with 10 bases between. This CDR3 has 14 amino acids. The CDR3 loop reads CASSRGGGNQPQHF. CDR3 DNA sequence: TGTGCCAGCAGCAGAGGGGGAGGCAATCAGCCCCAGCATTTT.

The chain couples TRBV24-1 to TRBJ1-2; 8 bases map to TRBD1. V lost 9 bases to trimming and J lost 2 bases; unmatched junction nucleotides: 4. Germline V gene data show CDR1 as KGHDR and CDR2 as SFDVKD. This CDR3 has 13 residues. For the CDR3, the DNA is TGTGCCACCCCAGGGGGCGCCAACTATGGCTACACCTTC. It encodes CATPGGANYGYTF.

DNA of the CDR3: TGCAGCGTAGGGGACAGGAGGAATGAAAAACTGTTTTTT. It translates to CSVGDRRNEKLFF. The V and J genes are TRBV29-1 and TRBJ1-4, with 8 nucleotides matching TRBD1. The germline V gene encodes CDR1 SQVTM and CDR2 ANQGSEA. The junction had 5 bases not matched to a gene; V was cut back by 6 bases and J by 5 bases. The CDR3 runs to 13 residues.

The sample holds a few counts of this clone. This chain joins TRBV11-3 and TRBJ2-3; D is unresolved. Germline loops: CDR1 SGHNT, CDR2 YENEEA. V lost 4 bases, J lost 0 bases, and 14 bases lay in between. The length of the CDR3 is 16 residues. The CDR3 DNA follows: TGTGCCAGCAGCTCCACCCTTACTCTTAGCACAGATACGCAGTATTTT. It translates to CASSSTLTLSTDTQYF.

The chain joins TRBV11-3 to TRBJ2-7; D is uncertain. Germline V lookup: CDR1 SGHNT, CDR2 YENEEA. Between the trimmed V and J ends, which lost 5 bases and 1 base, there was a span of 6 bases. CDR3 length: 12 residues. Written as DNA, the CDR3 is TGTGCCAGCAGCCCCTCTTCCTACGAGCAGTACTTC. Protein: CASSPSSYEQYF.

This chain uses TRBV5-8 with TRBJ2-7; 9 nucleotides match TRBD1. V lost 3 bases, J lost 2 bases, and 3 bases stayed unmatched. Germline CDR1 is SGHTS and CDR2 is YDEGEE. There are 14 residues in the CDR3. This chain's CDR3 is CASSWTGDPYEQYF. The CDR3, as DNA: TGTGCCAGCAGCTGGACAGGGGACCCCTACGAGCAGTACTTC.

This clone is a singleton in its sample. The gene calls are TRBV1 and TRBJ2-7; the DNA was not used to check the table's D call, TRBD2. TRBV1 has pseudogene status. The CDR3 is 13 residues long. Here the CDR3 reads CTSSHLRGNEQYF. DNA of the CDR3: TGCACCAGCAGCCATTTAAGAGGGAACGAGCAGTACTTC.

CDR3 coding DNA: TGTGCCAGCAGCTTAGTCACGGAGACAGGGTCGAAGACCCAGTACTTC. This encodes CASSLVTETGSKTQYF. The chain is built from TRBV7-2 and TRBJ2-5; 7 nucleotides agree with TRBD1. The CDR3 loop spans 16 amino acids. The germline gives CDR1 SGHTA, CDR2 FQGNSA. J was trimmed by 6 bases and V by 1 base; bases with no gene match: 11.

The chain recombines TRBV4-1 with TRBJ2-1; 11 bases map to TRBD2. Germline CDR1 reads MGHRA; CDR2 reads YSYEKL. The CDR3 has 19 residues. V trimming: 4 bases; J trimming: 5 bases; junction bases outside the gene matches: 16. The DNA of the CDR3 is TGCGCCAGCAGCCCGTATCGAGTTGGAACTAGCGGGGGAAACAATGAGCAGTTCTTC. Its translation: CASSPYRVGTSGGNNEQFF.

The V call is TRBV4-1, the J call TRBJ1-1; D is ambiguous. Germline V CDR1 and CDR2: MGHRA, YSYEKL. The germline V and J ends were trimmed by 6 bases and 4 bases, with 15 bases remaining between them. The CDR3 has 14 residues. CDR3 protein: CASSKEVYATEAFF. The CDR3 DNA reads as TGCGCCAGCAGTAAAGAGGTATATGCCACTGAAGCTTTCTTT.

The genes are TRBV27 and TRBJ2-1; D possibly corresponds to TRBD2 (5 bases). Germline values: CDR1 MNHEY, CDR2 SMNVEV (reference sequence). This CDR3 is 17 amino acids long. Trimming left V 2 bases short and J 0 bases short, with 14 bases between. CDR3 sequence reads: CASSLERTFSSYNEQFF. The CDR3 region has the DNA TGTGCCAGCAGTTTAGAGAGGACTTTCAGCTCCTACAATGAGCAGTTCTTC.

The gene calls are TRBV28 and TRBJ1-5; a weak D match, TRBD1 (5 bases). V lost 2 bases, J lost 2 bases, and 13 bases lay in between. Germline-derived CDR1 and CDR2 are MDHEN and SYDVKM. The CDR3 runs to 16 residues. The CDR3 reads CASSLGGESGNQPQHF. The CDR3 nucleotides are TGTGCCAGCAGTTTAGGAGGGGAGAGCGGCAATCAGCCCCAGCATTTT.

Here the CDR3 DNA reads TGCGCCAGCGACAGTTATAACACTGAAGCTTTCTTT. Its protein product is CASDSYNTEAFF. V is TRBV10-1 and J is TRBJ1-1, with a possible D match to TRBD1 (5 bases). Per germline, CDR1 WNHNN and CDR2 SYGVQD (reference sequence). Between the trimmed V and J ends, which lost 8 bases and 2 bases, there was a span of 9 bases. The CDR3 has 12 amino acids.

CDR3 sequence: CASSKDRNTEAFF. CDR3 bases: TGTGCCAGCTCAAAGGACAGGAACACTGAAGCTTTCTTT. The chain is built from TRBV18 and TRBJ1-1, with TRBD1 as a possible D gene (6 bases). Per germline, CDR1 KGHSH and CDR2 LQKENI. The length of the CDR3 is 13 residues. Trimming left V 5 bases short and J 1 base short, with 8 bases between.

This clone was picked up one time. The chain recombines TRBV5-5 with TRBJ1-5; a possible D gene is TRBD1 (6 bases). The V gene lost 1 base and the J gene lost 7 bases, with 15 bases spanning the gap. CDR1 is SGHKS and CDR2 is YYEKEE in the germline V gene (reference sequence). The CDR3 loop spans 15 amino acids. The CDR3 region is CASSLRGGWEQPQHF. The CDR3 DNA follows: TGTGCCAGCAGCTTGAGAGGGGGTTGGGAGCAGCCCCAGCATTTT. The whole variable domain, remainder taken from reference TRBV5-5 and TRBJ1-5, is DAGVTQSPTHLIKTRGQQVTLRCSPISGHKSVSWYQQVLGQGPQFIFQYYEKEERGRGNFPDRFSARQFPNYSSELNVNALLLGDSALYLCASSLRGGWEQPQHFGDGTRLSIL.

The J gene is TRBJ1-6, the V gene TRBV5-8; no definite D call. Germline V gene data show CDR1 as SGHTS and CDR2 as YDEGEE. CDR3 length equals 12 residues. With 3 bases removed from V and 9 bases from J, the gap between germline ends came to 7 bases. This CDR3 is CASSSRISPLHF. The CDR3 DNA is TGTGCCAGCAGCTCGCGCATTTCACCCCTCCACTTT.

The chain is built from TRBV15 and TRBJ1-6; 8 bases fit TRBD1. J lost 9 bases, V lost 2 bases, and 9 bases had no gene match. From germline, CDR1 is LNHNV and CDR2 YYDKDF (reference sequence). This CDR3 is 16 amino acids long. DNA for the CDR3: TGTGCCACCAGCAGACTCGTTCAACAGGGGGGTTCACCCCTCCACTTT. It is translated as CATSRLVQQGGSPLHF.

The chain has TRBV7-2 and TRBJ1-4, with D unclear. Germline-derived CDR1 and CDR2 are SGHTA and FQGNSA. This CDR3 is 13 amino acids long. Trimming left V 5 bases short and J 7 bases short, with 11 bases between. The CDR3 sequence is CASSPGRVEKLFF. CDR3 nucleotide sequence: TGTGCCAGCAGCCCTGGGAGGGTTGAAAAACTGTTTTTT.

This clone came up a few times. This chain uses TRBV7-2 with TRBJ1-2, with 9 bases lining up with TRBD1. The length of the CDR3 is 13 residues. The trim removed 4 bases at V and 3 bases at J, leaving 0 bases unmatched. CDR1 and CDR2 (germline): SGHTA, FQGNSA. DNA of the CDR3: TGTGCCAGCAGCTGGGACAGGGACTATGGCTACACCTTC. The encoded protein is CASSWDRDYGYTF.

The J gene is TRBJ1-1, the V gene TRBV10-2; 8 bases agree with TRBD1. This CDR3 comprises 12 residues. Germline trimming cut 7 bases from V and 6 bases from J; bases unmatched to any gene: 4. Germline V gene sequence: CDR1 WSHSY, CDR2 SAAADI. The DNA of the CDR3 is TGCGCCAGCACCCCAGGGGGCCCTGAAGCTTTCTTT. The encoded protein is CASTPGGPEAFF.

This clone was observed a single time. The V and J genes are TRBV4-2 and TRBJ2-2; D gene unclear. The CDR3 has 13 amino acids. Trimming took 6 bases from V and 3 from J, leaving 8 bases between them. The germline gives CDR1 LGHNA, CDR2 YNFKEQ. CDR3 in DNA: TGTGCCAGCAGACCTCAGGACACCGGGGAGCTGTTTTTT. This encodes CASRPQDTGELFF.

The chain uses TRBV5-1 and TRBJ2-1, with TRBD2 identical over 8 bases. Germline loops: CDR1 SGHRS, CDR2 YFSETQ. The CDR3 length is 15 residues. With 1 base clipped from V and 7 bases from J, the junction kept 7 bases outside the gene matches. CDR3 residues: CASSLRPAGANEQFF. CDR3 in DNA: TGCGCCAGCAGCTTGAGACCAGCGGGGGCGAATGAGCAGTTCTTC.

The CDR3 region is CASSLSGVGTGELFF. The CDR3 bases are TGTGCCAGCAGCTTGTCGGGGGTTGGCACCGGGGAGCTGTTTTTT. The chain recombines TRBV7-9 with TRBJ2-2, with D maybe TRBD2 (6 bases). The V end lost 3 bases, the J end lost 4 bases, and 12 bases lay between the germline ends. Germline-derived CDR1 and CDR2 are SEHNR and FQNEAQ (reference sequence). The CDR3 has 15 amino acids.